Described below is a single T cell receptor beta chain sequence and its context. Its matching antigen is unknown. These data come from a study of cytomegalovirus exposure and HLA in healthy donors. Findings and limits, study-wide: Most observed TCR sequences were rare, whereas some public TCRs were detected in many donors. Cytomegalovirus-associated status was assigned to about 180 TCR beta chains. Reports credit the classifier with highly specific, highly sensitive diagnosis of cytomegalovirus status.

The donors formed part of the 120-subject validation cohort, distinct from the approximately 670-subject first cohort. Profiling relied on immunoSEQ multiplex PCR, and the TCRdb table lists in-frame clones only, not all of them. The sample has some 140,000 clones; 84% are singletons. With 5 bases clipped from V and 6 bases from J, the junction kept 20 bases outside the gene matches. Germline-derived CDR1 and CDR2 are SGHVS and FQNEAQ. The CDR3 runs 19 residues. J is TRBJ1-5 and V is TRBV7-8, with 9 bases that match TRBD1. The source of this sequence is a woman in her twenties or thirties in good health and CMV-seronegative. Material: PBMCs. The CDR3 DNA is TGTGCCAGCAGCAAGTTCCAAGGGACAGGGAATTTTGGAGGTCAGCCCCAGCATTTT. This sequence encodes CASSKFQGTGNFGGQPQHF.